These 8 T cell receptor beta chains were sequenced from one sample in a study of T cell responses to AZD1222 COVID-19 vaccine. Repertoires were generated with immunoSEQ multiplex PCR, while TCRdb's copy carries only in-frame clones and drops some. The sample includes about 160,000 clones, 90% of them seen just once. This material consisted of peripheral blood, taken on day 0 of AZD1222 vaccination. The receptors stem from an adult in good health.

This clone was seen a handful of times. The chain links TRBV7-9 to TRBJ2-2, with D possibly matching TRBD1 (6 bases). CDR3 length equals 16 residues. Trimming stripped 1 base from V and 0 bases from J, with 9 bases between. CDR1 is SEHNR, CDR2 FQNEAQ, per germline (reference sequence). The CDR3 sequence: CASSLVRTANTGELFF. CDR3 bases: TGTGCCAGCAGCTTAGTAAGGACAGCGAACACCGGGGAGCTGTTTTTT. Together with reference TRBV7-9 and TRBJ2-2, the CDR3 gives the full variable domain: DTGVSQNPRHKITKRGQNVTFRCDPISEHNRLYWYRQTLGQGPEFLTYFQNEAQLEKSRLLSDRFSAERPKGSFSTLEIQRTEQGDSAMYLCASSLVRTANTGELFFGEGSRLTVL.

The chain links TRBV19 to TRBJ1-4, with D possibly matching TRBD1 (6 bases). The CDR3 is 13 amino acids. V was cut by 6 bases and J by 8 bases, with 13 bases left in between. Germline assignment: CDR1 LNHDA and CDR2 SQIVND (reference sequence). CDR3 sequence (DNA): TGTGCCAGTAGCGAACCTGGGGGCGAAAAACTGTTTTTT. Translation gives CASSEPGGEKLFF.

This sequence joins TRBV4-2 and TRBJ2-7, with 7 bases aligning to TRBD2. There are 15 residues in the CDR3. CDR1 is LGHNA and CDR2 is YNFKEQ in the germline V gene. V lost 1 base, J lost 4 bases, and 7 bases stayed unmatched. CDR3 bases: TGTGCCAGCAGCCAAGCCCTGGGACTACAATACGAGCAGTACTTC. Residues: CASSQALGLQYEQYF.

V gene TRBV4-1 combines with J gene TRBJ1-3; D remains unclear. This CDR3 contains 17 residues. Deletions cut 0 bases from V and 0 bases from J, with 12 bases between. The germline V gene has CDR1 MGHRA and CDR2 YSYEKL. The CDR3 bases are TGCGCCAGCAGCCAAGACCTCGAACAGAGCTCTGGAAACACCATATATTTT. It yields the protein CASSQDLEQSSGNTIYF.

The rearrangement joins TRBV10-1 to TRBJ2-3; 8 bases match TRBD1. CDR1 and CDR2 (germline): WNHNN, SYGVQD (reference sequence). Trimming took 9 bases from V and 7 from J; bases not matched to a gene: 15. CDR3 length: 15 residues. The CDR3 DNA reads TGCGCCAGTCCCCGGGACAGGCGCCTGTTAAATACGCAGTATTTT. This translates into CASPRDRRLLNTQYF.

The chain couples TRBV5-1 to TRBJ1-2; D may be TRBD1 (5 bases). From germline, CDR1 is SGHRS and CDR2 YFSETQ. Trimming shortened V by 4 bases and J by 4 bases, and 23 bases separated the two germline ends. The CDR3 has 17 amino acids. CDR3 in amino acids: CASSPRGDQGRVYGYTF. CDR3 coding DNA: TGCGCCAGCAGCCCCCGTGGGGACCAAGGCCGCGTCTATGGCTACACCTTC.

The V call is TRBV6-6, the J call TRBJ2-2; D may be TRBD1 (5 bases). Trimming pared 2 bases from V and 6 bases from J, leaving 13 bases between. The CDR3 loop spans 15 amino acids. Germline-derived CDR1 and CDR2 are MNHNY and SVGAGI (reference sequence). CDR3 sequence (DNA): TGTGCCAGCAGTTACCCGACAGTTCCCTCCGGGGAGCTGTTTTTT. Translation: CASSYPTVPSGELFF.

The chain couples TRBV21-1 to TRBJ2-7; TRBD2, the table's D call, lacks a check against the DNA. TRBV21-1 is a documented pseudogene. The CDR3 is 19 amino acids. CDR3 in amino acids: CASSSRDPQAGGPVYEQYF. Here the CDR3 DNA reads TGTGCCAGCAGCTCCCGGGACCCCCAAGCGGGGGGGCCGGTTTACGAGCAGTACTTC.